One and the same sample provided the 26 T cell receptor beta chains below, sequenced in a study of response to subunit inactivated influenza vaccine. TCRdb reanalysed the RT-PCR reads using MiXCR and keeps one entry per CDR3 protein. The sample lists 500,000 to 700,000 distinct CDR3 sequences, around a quarter occurring once. This sample also appeared in a second study, on T cells expressing NK-cell markers. In that study: TCR beta cDNA was generated via 5'RACE template switching incorporating UMIs.

The input for sequencing was CD4+ T cells sorted from PBMCs, taken about 13 days after vaccination. These receptors all stem from a man over 45 who received an inactivated influenza vaccine.

This clonotype was detected a few times. The chain couples TRBV9 to TRBJ2-3, with a weak D call TRBD2 (5 bases). Germline lookup yields CDR1 SGDLS and CDR2 YYNGEE. V was cut by 3 bases and J by 4 bases, with 18 bases left in between. The CDR3 contains 16 residues. Here the CDR3 reads CASSGGPRAYADTQYF. In DNA form, the CDR3 reads TGTGCCAGCAGCGGAGGGCCCCGGGCGTACGCAGATACGCAGTATTTT.

This CDR3 reads CASSYGTGRAFF. The DNA of the CDR3 is TGTGCCAGCAGTTATGGTACGGGTAGGGCTTTCTTT. The chain combines TRBV6-5 with TRBJ1-1; D is uncertain. Germline V CDR1 and CDR2: MNHEY, SVGAGI. This CDR3 is built from 12 residues. V was shortened by 3 bases and J by 11 bases, with 13 bases between the two germline ends.

The chain combines TRBV20-1 with TRBJ2-1; tentatively, D is TRBD2 (5 bases). CDR3 size: 14 residues. V was pared by 5 bases and J by 4 bases, with 15 bases between. Per germline, CDR1 DFQATT and CDR2 SNEGSKA (reference sequence). CDR3 coding DNA: TGCAGTGCTCCGGCAGGAGGACGTTACAATGAGCAGTTCTTC. Amino acid sequence: CSAPAGGRYNEQFF.

This clonotype has a handful of counts. The chain is built from TRBV28 and TRBJ2-2, with D unresolved. CDR3 length equals 12 residues. Germline-derived CDR1 and CDR2 are MDHEN and SYDVKM. The V and J ends lost 8 bases and 5 bases respectively, with 9 bases between them. The CDR3 sequence: CASLTWTGELFF. DNA of the CDR3: TGTGCCAGCCTGACCTGGACCGGGGAGCTGTTTTTT.

This clonotype was picked up many times. This chain connects TRBV28 to TRBJ2-1; 9 nucleotides line up with TRBD1. Germline V gives CDR1 MDHEN, CDR2 SYDVKM. The CDR3 is 16 residues long. V lost 5 bases and J lost 4; bases outside the gene matches: 9. The CDR3 sequence: CASSTQGQGSYNEQFF. DNA for the CDR3: TGTGCCAGCAGTACCCAGGGACAGGGTTCTTACAATGAGCAGTTCTTC.

This clonotype showed up just a few times. The CDR3 bases are TGTGCCAGCAGCTCACGTGGGAGGGACAGGGGCAATCAGCCCCAGCATTTT. Residues: CASSSRGRDRGNQPQHF. This chain joins TRBV7-8 and TRBJ1-5, with TRBD1 matching over 9 bases. In germline, CDR1 is SGHVS, CDR2 FQNEAQ. CDR3 size: 17 residues. V was clipped by 4 bases and J by 2 bases; unmatched bases: 9. Filled out from reference TRBV7-8 and TRBJ1-5, the complete variable domain reads GAGVSQSPRYKVAKRGQDVALRCDPISGHVSLFWYQQALGQGPEFLTYFQNEAQLDKSGLPSDRFFAERPEGSVSTLKIQRTQQEDSAVYLCASSSRGRDRGNQPQHFGDGTRLSIL.

The chain couples TRBV28 to TRBJ1-5, with 8 positions matching TRBD1. Per germline, CDR1 MDHEN and CDR2 SYDVKM. Germline trimming cut 10 bases from V and 6 bases from J; bases unmatched to any gene: 11. The CDR3 is 14 residues long. As DNA, the CDR3 is TGTGCCACCAAACAGGGGGGAGGGGTTCAGCCCCAGCATTTT. It yields the protein CATKQGGGVQPQHF.

This clonotype came up a few times. The CDR3 loop reads CSARAPDRGSNEQYF. The DNA of the CDR3 is TGCAGTGCTAGAGCCCCTGACAGGGGGTCCAACGAGCAGTACTTC. The genes are TRBV20-1 and TRBJ2-7, with 9 positions matching TRBD1. Unmatched junction bases numbered 9, after V lost 1 base and J lost 5 bases. Germline CDR1 and CDR2: DFQATT and SNEGSKA (reference sequence). The CDR3 runs to 15 residues.

This clonotype was counted only a few times. J is TRBJ2-1 and V is TRBV4-2; D is perhaps TRBD1 (6 bases). Germline CDR1 LGHNA, CDR2 YNFKEQ. The CDR3 runs to 16 residues. V shed 3 bases and J shed 7 bases, with 19 bases lying between them. The CDR3 DNA reads as TGTGCCAGCAGCCAGACCGGGACACTACCTTGGAATGAGCAGTTCTTC. Its translation is CASSQTGTLPWNEQFF.

This clonotype was found a few times. The V and J genes are TRBV6-2 or TRBV6-3 and TRBJ2-7; 10 positions agree with TRBD2. Germline trimming cut 6 bases from V and 5 bases from J; bases unmatched to any gene: 7. Germline-derived CDR1 and CDR2 are MNHEY and SVGEGT. The CDR3 loop spans 14 amino acids. This CDR3 is CASRPAGGTNEQYF. Written as DNA, the CDR3 is TGTGCCAGCAGACCAGCGGGGGGGACCAACGAGCAGTACTTC.

This clonotype was detected only a few times. The chain joins TRBV4-3 to TRBJ1-2, with D unresolved. The germline gives CDR1 LGHNA, CDR2 YSLEER. Between the trimmed V and J ends, which lost 3 bases and 5 bases, there was a span of 19 bases. The CDR3 runs 16 residues. The CDR3 nucleotides are TGCGCCAGCAGCCATGAATACCCAGCGGTCATATATGGCTACACCTTC. It is translated as CASSHEYPAVIYGYTF.

The gene calls are TRBV5-1 and TRBJ1-1, with D hard to call. This CDR3 spans 12 amino acids. CDR1 is SGHRS, CDR2 YFSETQ, per germline. Trimming removed 0 bases at V and 7 bases at J, with 7 bases between. The CDR3: CASSLADGEAFF. The CDR3 region has the DNA TGCGCCAGCAGCTTGGCCGACGGTGAAGCTTTCTTT.

Only a few counts were recorded for this clonotype. The rearrangement joins TRBV6-5 to TRBJ1-4; D not certain. The CDR3 loop spans 12 amino acids. Deletions cut 5 bases from V and 7 bases from J, with 8 bases between. The germline V gene has CDR1 MNHEY and CDR2 SVGAGI. The CDR3 reads CASSNSREKLFF. CDR3 nucleotide sequence: TGTGCCAGCAGTAACAGCCGTGAAAAACTGTTTTTT.

The chain couples TRBV12-3 or TRBV12-4 to TRBJ2-1; 11 bases map to TRBD2. The CDR3 is 14 residues long. V was clipped by 10 bases and J by 10 bases; unmatched bases: 12. CDR3 loop: CATLTSGGLQEQFF. DNA for the CDR3: TGTGCCACCTTAACTAGCGGGGGTTTGCAGGAGCAGTTCTTC.

This chain links TRBV10-3 with TRBJ1-5; D gene ambiguous. This CDR3 contains 13 residues. Germline V CDR1 and CDR2: ENHRY, SYGVKD. The V gene lost 3 bases and the J gene lost 5 bases, with 8 bases spanning the gap. CDR3 nucleotides: TGTGCCATCAGTGACAGCCGGGATCAGCCCCAGCATTTT. This sequence encodes CAISDSRDQPQHF.

The rearrangement links TRBV20-1 to TRBJ1-2; D is perhaps TRBD1 (6 bases). The CDR3 is 13 amino acids. Per the germline V gene, CDR1 is DFQATT and CDR2 is SNEGSKA (reference sequence). Trimming removed 5 bases at V and 2 bases at J, with 12 bases between. The CDR3 coding sequence is TGCAGTGCTTCCGGGACAACAAACTATGGCTACACCTTC. Amino acid sequence: CSASGTTNYGYTF.

This clonotype was observed a handful of times. The CDR3 nucleotides are TGTGCCAGCAAGGATTTAGCGGGGGGGACGCAGTATTTT. This gives the protein CASKDLAGGTQYF. J is TRBJ2-3 and V is TRBV12-3 or TRBV12-4; 11 nucleotides line up with TRBD2. Losses at the gene ends were 7 bases for V and 9 bases for J; bases not matched to a gene: 6. This CDR3 has 13 amino acids.

V gene TRBV6-2 or TRBV6-3 combines with J gene TRBJ1-1, with 8 nucleotides matching TRBD1. The CDR3 has 13 amino acids. Germline CDR1 reads MNHEY; CDR2 reads SVGEGT. The V and J ends lost 6 bases and 6 bases, in that order; junction bases with no gene match: 6. The CDR3 region is CASRETGAAEAFF. DNA for the CDR3: TGTGCCAGCAGAGAGACAGGGGCGGCTGAAGCTTTCTTT.

This clonotype was counted ten times or more. The chain has TRBV7-2 and TRBJ2-7; 7 bases map to TRBD1. The CDR3 contains 16 residues. The ends lost 1 base at V and 0 bases at J; junction bases unmatched: 6. Looked up from germline, CDR1 is SGHTA and CDR2 is FQGNSA. The CDR3 DNA is TGTGCCAGCAGCTTAGAGGGGGCTGTAGGCTCCTACGAGCAGTACTTC. It is translated as CASSLEGAVGSYEQYF.

This rearrangement joins TRBV5-1 to TRBJ2-4; D call uncertain. Trimming removed 5 bases at V and 5 bases at J, with 17 bases between. Germline-derived CDR1 and CDR2 are SGHRS and YFSETQ. CDR3 size: 15 residues. CDR3 nucleotides: TGCGCCAGCAGAACCGACGTCGCGCTTGAAAACATTCAGTACTTC. Its translation: CASRTDVALENIQYF.

This clonotype was counted between two and nine times. This chain links TRBV7-9 with TRBJ2-7; no definite D call. This CDR3 is built from 15 residues. CDR1 and CDR2 (germline): SEHNR, FQNEAQ (reference sequence). The ends were cut back, 5 bases at V and 5 bases at J, with 19 bases in the middle. This chain's CDR3 is CASSTEGVRNHEQYF. The CDR3 nucleotides are TGTGCCAGCAGCACAGAAGGAGTAAGGAACCACGAGCAGTACTTC.

This clonotype appeared many times. The chain combines TRBV29-1 with TRBJ2-7; possibly TRBD1 for D (6 bases). Per germline, CDR1 SQVTM and CDR2 ANQGSEA. CDR3 length equals 11 residues. Deletions cut 1 base from V and 11 bases from J, with 12 bases between. The CDR3 region is CSVEGTGSEYF. In DNA form, the CDR3 reads TGCAGCGTTGAAGGAACAGGGTCGGAGTACTTC.

This sequence joins TRBV10-3 and TRBJ2-7, with unresolved D. Trimming cost V 0 bases and J 6 bases, with 9 bases left between them. Germline V gene sequence: CDR1 ENHRY, CDR2 SYGVKD. The CDR3 consists of 13 residues. The CDR3 DNA reads as TGTGCCATCAGTGAGTCGGGCAGCCCCGAGCAGTACTTC. Encoded protein: CAISESGSPEQYF.

In its sample, this clonotype was seen a few times. An end of the junction differs from the germline gene, which may be a read error. V usage is TRBV5-1 and J usage is TRBJ2-1; 10 bases agree with TRBD2. The CDR3 contains 16 residues. Germline V gene sequence: CDR1 SGHRS, CDR2 YFSETQ. Here the CDR3 DNA reads TGCGCCAGCAACTTGCTGCTAGCGGGAGATTACAATGAGCAGTTCTTC. This codes for CASNLLLAGDYNEQFF. Looking up the rest from reference TRBV5-1 and TRBJ2-1 gives the full variable domain: KAGVTQTPRYLIKTRGQQVTLSCSPISGHRSVSWYQQTPGQGLQFLFEYFSETQRNKGNFPGRFSGRQFSNSRSEMNVSTLELGDSALYLCASNLLLAGDYNEQFFGPGTRLTVL.

This clonotype has only a few counts. V and J are TRBV6-5 and TRBJ2-7; D perhaps matches TRBD1 (5 bases). The CDR3 has 14 amino acids. The germline V and J ends were trimmed by 4 bases and 1 base, with 11 bases remaining between them. CDR1 and CDR2 from the germline V gene are MNHEY and SVGAGI. CDR3 coding DNA: TGTGCCAGCAGTTCCTGGGGCGGATCCTACGAGCAGTACTTC. Amino acids: CASSSWGGSYEQYF.

This clonotype has more than one count but fewer than ten. The chain couples TRBV29-1 to TRBJ2-6, with D possibly being TRBD1 (5 bases). The germline CDR1 and CDR2 sequences are SQVTM and ANQGSEA. Trimming took 4 bases from V and 2 from J, leaving 9 bases between them. The CDR3 extends over 14 amino acids. CDR3 in DNA: TGCAGCGTTGTACCCAGGGCTGGGGCCAACGTCCTGACTTTC. Its translation is CSVVPRAGANVLTF. Variable domain in full (rest from reference TRBV29-1 and TRBJ2-6): SAVISQKPSRDICQRGTSLTIQCQVDSQVTMMFWYRQQPGQSLTLIATANQGSEATYESGFVIDKFPISRPNLTFSTLTVSNMSPEDSSIYLCSVVPRAGANVLTFGAGSRLTVL.